These 24 T cell receptor beta chains came from one sample sequenced in a study of shared clonotypes between healthy human individuals. TCRdb keeps only in-frame clones here, not all; method: immunoSEQ multiplex PCR. The data show 2 million to 2.5 million clones, roughly 93% seen once. The sample consisted of naive CD4+ T cells from PBMCs. Subset here: CD45RA+ positively selected. These receptor sequences come from a young man in good health. Some clones in this sample may be carry-over from other donors' samples.

The genes are TRBV5-1 and TRBJ2-7; 9 bases agree with TRBD2. With 0 bases clipped from V and 6 bases from J, the junction kept 10 bases outside the gene matches. The V gene's germline CDR1 is SGHRS and CDR2 YFSETQ. The CDR3 loop spans 16 amino acids. CDR3 loop: CASSLGTAGGISEQYF. DNA of the CDR3: TGCGCCAGCAGCTTGGGTACAGCGGGAGGAATAAGCGAGCAGTACTTC.

The CDR3, as DNA: TGTGCCAGCCAATTCCCGCGGGAAACGCTCCCCGGGGAGCTGTTTTTT. It translates to CASQFPRETLPGELFF. The chain is built from TRBV12-1 and TRBJ2-2; TRBD2 is taken as the D call from the table, unchecked against the DNA. TRBV12-1 is designated a pseudogene. The CDR3 is made up of 16 amino acids.

The chain recombines TRBV10-3 with TRBJ2-7, with TRBD2 matching over 8 bases. Per the germline V gene, CDR1 is ENHRY and CDR2 is SYGVKD. The CDR3 is 15 residues long. The junction had 8 bases not matched to a gene; V was cut back by 3 bases and J by 4 bases. CDR3 in amino acids: CAISDLSGTHYEQYF. The CDR3 DNA reads as TGTGCCATCAGTGACCTTAGCGGGACTCATTACGAGCAGTACTTC.

This chain joins TRBV7-9 and TRBJ2-3, with a possible D match to TRBD2 (6 bases). Trimming left V 2 bases short and J 1 base short, with 10 bases between. The CDR3 loop spans 15 amino acids. Germline assignment: CDR1 SEHNR and CDR2 FQNEAQ (reference sequence). As DNA, the CDR3 is TGTGCCAGCAGCTTATGGTCTAGCGGCACAGATACGCAGTATTTT. Residues: CASSLWSSGTDTQYF. Supplemented by reference TRBV7-9 and TRBJ2-3, the full variable domain reads DTGVSQNPRHKITKRGQNVTFRCDPISEHNRLYWYRQTLGQGPEFLTYFQNEAQLEKSRLLSDRFSAERPKGSFSTLEIQRTEQGDSAMYLCASSLWSSGTDTQYFGPGTRLTVL.

The rearrangement links TRBV2 to TRBJ2-5; maybe TRBD1 (5 bases). This CDR3 has 12 amino acids. Trimming took off 5 bases at V and 9 bases at J, with 13 bases between the two ends. Per germline, CDR1 SNHLY and CDR2 FYNNEI. CDR3: CASSLLDMSQYF. The CDR3 region has the DNA TGTGCCAGCAGTCTTCTGGACATGTCCCAGTACTTC.

On this clone: The sample has other DNA sequences that encode this CDR3 too. J is TRBJ1-4 and V is TRBV28, with D unclear. The CDR3 is 15 amino acids. From germline, CDR1 is MDHEN and CDR2 SYDVKM. V was clipped by 1 base and J by 0 bases, with 6 bases between them. The CDR3 loop is CASSLSGATNEKLFF. The CDR3, as DNA: TGTGCCAGCAGTTTATCGGGAGCAACTAATGAAAAACTGTTTTTT.

In the case of this clone: Within the sample, other DNA sequences also encode this same CDR3. The rearrangement uses TRBV5-5 and TRBJ2-5; D perhaps matches TRBD1 (6 bases). This CDR3 comprises 14 residues. Per the germline V gene, CDR1 is SGHKS and CDR2 is YYEKEE (reference sequence). V lost 0 bases, J lost 5 bases, and 11 bases lay in between. This CDR3 reads CASSLGLGAETQYF. As DNA, the CDR3 is TGTGCCAGCAGCTTGGGCTTGGGGGCGGAGACCCAGTACTTC. Full variable domain (rest looked up from reference TRBV5-5 and TRBJ2-5): DAGVTQSPTHLIKTRGQQVTLRCSPISGHKSVSWYQQVLGQGPQFIFQYYEKEERGRGNFPDRFSARQFPNYSSELNVNALLLGDSALYLCASSLGLGAETQYFGPGTRLLVL.

V usage is TRBV6-1 and J usage is TRBJ2-7; 10 bases line up with TRBD2. The CDR3 consists of 20 residues. Losses at the gene ends were 2 bases for V and 2 bases for J; bases not matched to a gene: 18. Germline-derived CDR1 and CDR2 are MNHNS and SASEGT. This chain's CDR3 is CASSEWLLWRTSGKTYEQYF. The DNA of the CDR3 is TGTGCCAGCAGTGAATGGCTACTGTGGAGAACTAGCGGGAAAACCTACGAGCAGTACTTC.

The chain has TRBV4-2 and TRBJ2-3; D possibly corresponds to TRBD2 (7 bases). The length of the CDR3 is 13 residues. The V gene lost 11 bases and the J gene lost 6 bases, with 18 bases spanning the gap. Looked up from germline, CDR1 is LGHNA and CDR2 is YNFKEQ. CDR3: CASGGRLGDTQYF. As DNA, the CDR3 is TGTGCCTCGGGGGGCAGGCTAGGGGATACGCAGTATTTT.

The chain recombines TRBV5-1 with TRBJ2-5, with 8 nucleotides matching TRBD2. Germline lookup yields CDR1 SGHRS and CDR2 YFSETQ. The CDR3 totals 15 residues. V shed 6 bases, J shed 5 bases, and the junction held 12 bases outside the gene matches. The CDR3 here is CASIGEGLAFETQYF. The CDR3 bases are TGCGCCAGCATTGGTGAAGGACTAGCTTTCGAGACCCAGTACTTC.

The gene calls are TRBV7-2 and TRBJ2-2; D is ambiguous. CDR3 length equals 16 residues. CDR1 is SGHTA, CDR2 FQGNSA, per germline. V lost 2 bases and J 0 bases, leaving 10 bases between the germline ends. Here the CDR3 reads CASSLFEAANTGELFF. The CDR3 DNA sequence: TGTGCCAGCAGCTTATTTGAGGCTGCGAACACCGGGGAGCTGTTTTTT.

The chain is built from TRBV5-1 and TRBJ2-7; unclear D gene. CDR1 is SGHRS, CDR2 YFSETQ, per germline. V was shortened by 4 bases and J by 2 bases, with 10 bases between the two germline ends. The CDR3 sequence is 13 residues long. In DNA, the CDR3 is TGCGCCAGCAGCCCACGGTTTGCCTACGAGCAGTACTTC. This translates into CASSPRFAYEQYF.

The rearrangement links TRBV9 to TRBJ2-3, with D perhaps matching TRBD2 (6 bases). V shed 0 bases and J shed 4 bases, with 12 bases lying between them. This CDR3 is 15 amino acids long. Germline CDR1 is SGDLS and CDR2 is YYNGEE. In nucleotides, the CDR3 is TGTGCCAGCAGCGTAGTCGGGGGTAGATCAGATACGCAGTATTTT. Its translation: CASSVVGGRSDTQYF.

Points on this clone: The sample carries other DNA sequences with the same CDR3. The chain couples TRBV7-6 to TRBJ2-5; D not certain. V shed 0 bases and J shed 5 bases, with 7 bases lying between them. This CDR3 region has 13 residues. Germline V gives CDR1 SGHVS, CDR2 FNYEAQ. The CDR3 DNA reads TGTGCCAGCAGCTTAGCGCTAGGGGAGACCCAGTACTTC. It codes for CASSLALGETQYF.

This rearrangement joins TRBV29-1 to TRBJ1-2; the D gene is possibly TRBD1 (5 bases). The germline V and J ends were trimmed by 3 bases and 5 bases, with 13 bases remaining between them. The length of the CDR3 is 13 residues. Per the germline V gene, CDR1 is SQVTM and CDR2 is ANQGSEA. The CDR3 is CSVESGALYGYTF. CDR3 nucleotides: TGCAGCGTTGAGTCCGGGGCTTTATATGGCTACACCTTC.

This chain connects TRBV7-9 to TRBJ1-3, with 7 bases fitting TRBD1. Germline-derived CDR1 and CDR2 are SEHNR and FQNEAQ (reference sequence). There are 15 residues in the CDR3. After removal of 4 bases from V and 2 bases from J, the junction contained 5 bases not matched to a gene. The CDR3 nucleotides are TGTGCCAGCAGCTCCGACAGGGACACTGGAAACACCATATATTTT. This codes for CASSSDRDTGNTIYF.

CDR3 loop: CATSRDAGEGDTQYF. The CDR3 DNA follows: TGTGCCACCAGCAGAGATGCCGGGGAGGGAGATACGCAGTATTTT. The V and J genes are TRBV15 and TRBJ2-3; 7 nucleotides align to TRBD2. CDR1 is LNHNV and CDR2 is YYDKDF in the germline V gene (reference sequence). V was pared by 0 bases and J by 5 bases, with 5 bases of the junction left unmatched. The CDR3 totals 15 residues.

The V call is TRBV5-4, the J call TRBJ1-4; TRBD1 matches 11 bases. This CDR3 is 16 amino acids long. Per germline, CDR1 SGHNT and CDR2 YYREEE (reference sequence). The junction had 6 bases not matched to a gene; V was cut back by 4 bases and J by 4 bases. The CDR3 is CASSPGGTGGNEKLFF. CDR3 in DNA: TGTGCCAGCAGCCCAGGAGGGACAGGGGGTAATGAAAAACTGTTTTTT.

The chain joins TRBV2 to TRBJ2-1; 11 bases fit TRBD2. V lost 4 bases, J lost 8 bases, and 10 bases stayed unmatched. The CDR3 totals 16 residues. The germline V gene has CDR1 SNHLY and CDR2 FYNNEI. The CDR3 here is CASSGTFSGRADEQFF. The DNA for the CDR3 is TGTGCCAGCAGTGGCACTTTTAGCGGGAGGGCCGATGAGCAGTTCTTC.

The rearrangement links TRBV28 to TRBJ2-5, with 10 positions matching TRBD2. Germline CDR1 and CDR2: MDHEN and SYDVKM. CDR3 length: 13 residues. The V and J ends lost 8 bases and 3 bases, in that order; junction bases with no gene match: 3. CDR3 DNA sequence: TGTGCCAGCGGTACTAGCGGGAAAGAGACCCAGTACTTC. It translates to CASGTSGKETQYF. Filled out from reference TRBV28 and TRBJ2-5, the complete variable domain reads DVKVTQSSRYLVKRTGEKVFLECVQDMDHENMFWYRQDPGLGLRLIYFSYDVKMKEKGDIPEGYSVSREKKERFSLILESASTNQTSMYLCASGTSGKETQYFGPGTRLLVL.

This rearrangement joins TRBV18 to TRBJ1-4, with D possibly TRBD1 on 5 matching bases. Trimming cost V 3 bases and J 0 bases, with 11 bases left between them. The V gene's germline CDR1 is KGHSH and CDR2 LQKENI. This CDR3 is built from 16 residues. CDR3 sequence: CASSPVIRATNEKLFF. The CDR3 DNA sequence: TGTGCCAGCTCACCCGTGATCAGGGCAACTAATGAAAAACTGTTTTTT.

This rearrangement joins TRBV4-3 to TRBJ1-2; TRBD1 might be the D (5 bases). V lost 4 bases and J 0 bases, leaving 12 bases between the germline ends. Germline V gene lookup returns CDR1 LGHNA and CDR2 YSLEER. This CDR3 is 15 amino acids long. For the CDR3, the DNA is TGCGCCAGCAGCCCAGGGATAACGTCTAACTATGGCTACACCTTC. Its translation: CASSPGITSNYGYTF.

The chain is built from TRBV1 and TRBJ2-7. TRBV1 is reported as a pseudogene. The CDR3 runs to 14 residues. As DNA, the CDR3 is TGCACCAGCAGGAGGACCGAAGCCGTCTACGAGCAGTACTTC. Protein: CTSRRTEAVYEQYF.

As for this clone: Other nucleotide sequences in the sample specify the same CDR3. The chain joins TRBV7-2 to TRBJ2-3; 7 bases are shared with TRBD2. V lost 5 bases and J lost 3; bases outside the gene matches: 5. Germline V CDR1 and CDR2: SGHTA, FQGNSA. The CDR3 contains 14 residues. The CDR3, as DNA: TGTGCCAGCAGCCTAGGACTAGTGACAGATACGCAGTATTTT. Amino acid sequence: CASSLGLVTDTQYF. The whole variable domain, remainder taken from reference TRBV7-2 and TRBJ2-3, is GAGVSQSPSNKVTEKGKDVELRCDPISGHTALYWYRQSLGQGLEFLIYFQGNSAPDKSGLPSDRFSAERTGGSVSTLTIQRTQQEDSAVYLCASSLGLVTDTQYFGPGTRLTVL.